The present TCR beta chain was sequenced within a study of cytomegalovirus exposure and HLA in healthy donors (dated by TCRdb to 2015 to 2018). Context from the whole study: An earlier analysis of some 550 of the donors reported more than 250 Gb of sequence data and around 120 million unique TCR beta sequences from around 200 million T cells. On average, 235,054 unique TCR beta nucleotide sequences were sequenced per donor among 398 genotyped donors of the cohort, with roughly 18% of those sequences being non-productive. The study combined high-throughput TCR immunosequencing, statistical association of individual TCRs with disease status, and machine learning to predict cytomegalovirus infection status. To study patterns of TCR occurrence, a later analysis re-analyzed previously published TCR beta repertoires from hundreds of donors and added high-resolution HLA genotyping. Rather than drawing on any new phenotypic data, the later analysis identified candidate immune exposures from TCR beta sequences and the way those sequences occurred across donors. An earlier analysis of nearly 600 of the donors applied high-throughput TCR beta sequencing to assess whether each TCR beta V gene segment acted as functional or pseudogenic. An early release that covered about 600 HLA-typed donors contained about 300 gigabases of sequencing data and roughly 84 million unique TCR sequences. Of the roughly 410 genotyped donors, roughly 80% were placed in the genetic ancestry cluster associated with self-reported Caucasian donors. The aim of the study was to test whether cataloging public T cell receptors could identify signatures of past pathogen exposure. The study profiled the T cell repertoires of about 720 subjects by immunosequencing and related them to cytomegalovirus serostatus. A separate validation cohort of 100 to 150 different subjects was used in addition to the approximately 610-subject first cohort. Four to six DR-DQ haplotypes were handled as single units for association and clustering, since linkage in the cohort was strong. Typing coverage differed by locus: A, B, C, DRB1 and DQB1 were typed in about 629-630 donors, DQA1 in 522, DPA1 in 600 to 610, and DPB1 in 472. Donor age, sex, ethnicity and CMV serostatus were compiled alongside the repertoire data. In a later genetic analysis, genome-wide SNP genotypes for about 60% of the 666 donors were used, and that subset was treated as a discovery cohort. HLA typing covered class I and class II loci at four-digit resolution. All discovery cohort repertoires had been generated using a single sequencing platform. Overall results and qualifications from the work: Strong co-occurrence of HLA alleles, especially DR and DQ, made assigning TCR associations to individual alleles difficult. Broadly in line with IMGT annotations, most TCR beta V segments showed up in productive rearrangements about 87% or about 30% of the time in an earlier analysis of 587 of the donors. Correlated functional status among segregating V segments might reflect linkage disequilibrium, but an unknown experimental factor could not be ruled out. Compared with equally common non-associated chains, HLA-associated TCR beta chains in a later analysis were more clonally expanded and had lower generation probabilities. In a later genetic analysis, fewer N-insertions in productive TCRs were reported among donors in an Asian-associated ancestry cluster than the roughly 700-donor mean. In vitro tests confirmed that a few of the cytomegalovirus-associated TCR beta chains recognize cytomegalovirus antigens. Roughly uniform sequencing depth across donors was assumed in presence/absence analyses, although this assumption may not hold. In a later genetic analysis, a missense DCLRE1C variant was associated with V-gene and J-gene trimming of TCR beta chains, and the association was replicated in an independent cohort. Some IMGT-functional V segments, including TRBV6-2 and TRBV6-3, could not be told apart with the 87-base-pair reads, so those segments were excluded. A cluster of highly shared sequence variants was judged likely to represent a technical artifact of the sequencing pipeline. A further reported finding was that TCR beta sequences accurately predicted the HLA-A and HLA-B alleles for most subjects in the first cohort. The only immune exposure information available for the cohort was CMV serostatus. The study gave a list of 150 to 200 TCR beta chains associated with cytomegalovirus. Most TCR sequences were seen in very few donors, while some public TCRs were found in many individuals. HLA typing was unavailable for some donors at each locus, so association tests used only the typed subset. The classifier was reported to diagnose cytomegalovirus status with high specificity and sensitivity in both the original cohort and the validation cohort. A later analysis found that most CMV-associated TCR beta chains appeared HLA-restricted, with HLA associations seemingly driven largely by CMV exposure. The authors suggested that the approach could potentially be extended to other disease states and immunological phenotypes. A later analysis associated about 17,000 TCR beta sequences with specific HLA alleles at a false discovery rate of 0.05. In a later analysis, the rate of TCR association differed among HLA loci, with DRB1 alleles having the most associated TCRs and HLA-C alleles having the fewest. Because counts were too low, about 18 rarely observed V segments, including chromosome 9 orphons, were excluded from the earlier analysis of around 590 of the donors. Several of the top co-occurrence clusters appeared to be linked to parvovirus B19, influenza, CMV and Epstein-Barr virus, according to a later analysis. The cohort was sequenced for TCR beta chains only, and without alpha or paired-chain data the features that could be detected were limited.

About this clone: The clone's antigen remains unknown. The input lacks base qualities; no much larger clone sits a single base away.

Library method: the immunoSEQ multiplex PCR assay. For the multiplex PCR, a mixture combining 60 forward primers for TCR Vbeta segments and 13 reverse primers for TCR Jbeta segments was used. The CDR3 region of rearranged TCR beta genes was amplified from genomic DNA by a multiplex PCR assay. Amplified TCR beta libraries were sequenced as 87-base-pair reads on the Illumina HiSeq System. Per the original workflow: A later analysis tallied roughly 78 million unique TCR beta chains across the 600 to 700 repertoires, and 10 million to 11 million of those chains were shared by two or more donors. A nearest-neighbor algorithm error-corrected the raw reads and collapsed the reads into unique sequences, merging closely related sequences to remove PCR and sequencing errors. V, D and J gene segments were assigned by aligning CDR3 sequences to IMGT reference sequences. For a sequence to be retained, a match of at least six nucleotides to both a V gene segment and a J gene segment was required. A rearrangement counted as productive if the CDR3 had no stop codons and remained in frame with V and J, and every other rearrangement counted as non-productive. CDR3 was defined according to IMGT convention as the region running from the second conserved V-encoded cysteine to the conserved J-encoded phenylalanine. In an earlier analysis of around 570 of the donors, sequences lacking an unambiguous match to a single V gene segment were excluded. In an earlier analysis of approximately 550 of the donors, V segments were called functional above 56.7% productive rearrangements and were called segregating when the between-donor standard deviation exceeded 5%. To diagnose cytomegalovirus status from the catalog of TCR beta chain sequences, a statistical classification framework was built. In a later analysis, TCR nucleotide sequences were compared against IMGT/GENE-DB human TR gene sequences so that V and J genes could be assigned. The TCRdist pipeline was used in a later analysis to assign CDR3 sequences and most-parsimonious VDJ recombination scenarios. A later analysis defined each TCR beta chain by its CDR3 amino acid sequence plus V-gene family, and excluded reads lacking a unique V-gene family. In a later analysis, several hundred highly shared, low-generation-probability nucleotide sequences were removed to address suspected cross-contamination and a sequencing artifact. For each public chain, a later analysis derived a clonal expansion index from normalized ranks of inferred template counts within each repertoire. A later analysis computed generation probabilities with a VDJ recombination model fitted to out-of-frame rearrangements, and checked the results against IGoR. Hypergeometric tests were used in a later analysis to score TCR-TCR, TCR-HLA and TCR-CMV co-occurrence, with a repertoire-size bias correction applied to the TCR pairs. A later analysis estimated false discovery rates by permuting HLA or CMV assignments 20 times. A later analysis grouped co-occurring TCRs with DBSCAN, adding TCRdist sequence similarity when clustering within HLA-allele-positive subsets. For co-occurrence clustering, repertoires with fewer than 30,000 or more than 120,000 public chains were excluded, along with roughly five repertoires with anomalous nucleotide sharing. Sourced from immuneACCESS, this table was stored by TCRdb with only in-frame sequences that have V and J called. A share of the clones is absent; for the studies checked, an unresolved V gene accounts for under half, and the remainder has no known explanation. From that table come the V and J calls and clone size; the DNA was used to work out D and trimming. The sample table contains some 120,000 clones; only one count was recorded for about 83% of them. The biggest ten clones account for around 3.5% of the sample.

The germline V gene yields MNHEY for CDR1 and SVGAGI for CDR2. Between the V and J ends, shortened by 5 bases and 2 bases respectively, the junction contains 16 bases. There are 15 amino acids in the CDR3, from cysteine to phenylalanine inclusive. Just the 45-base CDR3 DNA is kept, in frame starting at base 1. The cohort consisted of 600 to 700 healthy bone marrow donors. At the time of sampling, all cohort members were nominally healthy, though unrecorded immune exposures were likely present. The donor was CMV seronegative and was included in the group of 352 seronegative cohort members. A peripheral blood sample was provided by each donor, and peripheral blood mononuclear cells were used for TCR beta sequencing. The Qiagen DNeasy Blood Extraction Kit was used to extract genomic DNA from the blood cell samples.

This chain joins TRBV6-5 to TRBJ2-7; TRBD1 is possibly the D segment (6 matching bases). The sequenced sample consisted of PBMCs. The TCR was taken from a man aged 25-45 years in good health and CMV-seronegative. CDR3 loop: CASSTLKTGAYEQYF. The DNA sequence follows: TGTGCCAGCAGTACCCTCAAGACAGGAGCCTACGAGCAGTACTTC.